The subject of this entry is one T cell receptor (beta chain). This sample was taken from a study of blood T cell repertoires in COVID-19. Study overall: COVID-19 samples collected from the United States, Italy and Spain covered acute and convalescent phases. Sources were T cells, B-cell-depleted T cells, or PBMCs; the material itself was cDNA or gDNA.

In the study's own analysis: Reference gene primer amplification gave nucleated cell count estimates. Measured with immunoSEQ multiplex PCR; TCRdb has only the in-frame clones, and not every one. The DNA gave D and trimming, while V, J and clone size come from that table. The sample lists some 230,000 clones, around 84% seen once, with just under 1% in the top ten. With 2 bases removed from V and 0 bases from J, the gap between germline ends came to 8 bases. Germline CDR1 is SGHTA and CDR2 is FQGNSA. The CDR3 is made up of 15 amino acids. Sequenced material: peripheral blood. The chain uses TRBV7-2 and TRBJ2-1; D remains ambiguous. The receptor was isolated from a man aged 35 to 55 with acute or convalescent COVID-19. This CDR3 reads CASSLSYSSYNEQFF. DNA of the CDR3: TGTGCCAGCAGCTTATCCTATAGCTCCTACAATGAGCAGTTCTTC.